This entry lists 19 T cell receptor beta chains sequenced from one sample in a study of post-analysis software for immune sequencing data (dated by TCRdb to between 2014 and 2017). Their specific antigens are unknown. The library was built by means of PCR. Sequencing took place on an Illumina HiSeq 2500. To reduce PCR and sequencing biases, unique molecular identifiers were built into the TCR beta cDNA libraries. TCRdb redid the processing of the public reads, applying fastp at Q25 and MiXCR, and retained in-frame beta chains. Entries that share a CDR3 protein sequence are merged under the most common genes and DNA. This sample comprises about 820,000 distinct CDR3 sequences, roughly half of them detected only once. Of the sample, approximately 4.2% falls within the top ten clones. What the work shows at the level of the full study, not this receptor alone: Patients showed significantly higher frequencies than controls for several TRBV segments, among them TRBV5-6, TRBV5-1 and TRBV20-1.

Sequencing was performed on blood. The receptors originated from a girl aged 10-17 years with multiple sclerosis.

The chain recombines TRBV29-1 with TRBJ1-2; no definite D call. The CDR3 totals 12 residues. The V gene lost 3 bases and the J gene lost 7 bases, with 12 bases spanning the gap. In germline, CDR1 is SQVTM, CDR2 ANQGSEA. As DNA, the CDR3 is TGCAGCGTTGAGGCGACTTTGCCTGGCTACACCTTC. Translating gives CSVEATLPGYTF.

The table lists this clonotype with a few counts. This chain links TRBV29-1 with TRBJ2-7, with TRBD1 matching 11 bases. V lost 7 bases to trimming and J lost 3 bases; unmatched junction nucleotides: 5. The CDR3 length is 13 residues. The V gene's germline CDR1 is SQVTM and CDR2 ANQGSEA. The CDR3 DNA sequence: TGCAGCGCCCGGACAGGGGGCCTCTACGAGCAGTACTTC. It specifies CSARTGGLYEQYF.

The table lists this clonotype with a few counts. CDR3 in amino acids: CASSQRDNNGYTF. The CDR3 bases are TGTGCCAGCAGCCAAAGGGACAACAATGGCTACACCTTC. The chain combines TRBV7-2 with TRBJ1-2, with D possibly matching TRBD1 (6 bases). Germline CDR1 SGHTA, CDR2 FQGNSA. This CDR3 is 13 amino acids long. The V end lost 5 bases, the J end lost 6 bases, and 13 bases lay between the germline ends.

The table lists this clonotype with a few counts. The chain links TRBV12-3 or TRBV12-4 to TRBJ2-1, with no clear D. Trimming cost V 6 bases and J 1 base, with 10 bases left between them. The CDR3 is 14 amino acids. The CDR3 nucleotides are TGTGCCAGCAGCTGGTCCGCGTCCTACAATGAGCAGTTCTTC. Translating gives CASSWSASYNEQFF.

This clonotype was counted a few times. The J gene is TRBJ2-1, the V gene TRBV29-1; tentative D call: TRBD2 (5 bases). From germline, CDR1 is SQVTM and CDR2 ANQGSEA. The V and J ends lost 6 bases and 9 bases respectively, with 9 bases between them. There are 10 residues in the CDR3. CDR3 region: CSVTRPEQFF. The CDR3 coding sequence is TGCAGCGTAACTAGACCTGAGCAGTTCTTC.

V and J are TRBV5-5 and TRBJ2-5, with D perhaps matching TRBD2 (6 bases). Near its end, the DNA agrees better with TRBJ2-7, so the J call may be wrong. The CDR3 has 16 amino acids. CDR1 is SGHKS and CDR2 is YYEKEE in the germline V gene (reference sequence). The CDR3 is CASSRGTNTHISEQYF. The CDR3 DNA reads TGTGCCAGCAGCCGCGGGACGAATACCCACATTTCCGAGCAGTACTTC.

The chain combines TRBV5-1 with TRBJ2-1, with TRBD2 matching 8 bases. Germline assignment: CDR1 SGHRS and CDR2 YFSETQ. Trimming cost V 0 bases and J 9 bases; bases outside gene matches: 5. The CDR3 is 14 amino acids. CDR3 sequence reads: CASSLERELVEQFF. The CDR3 DNA sequence: TGCGCCAGCAGCTTGGAGCGGGAGCTTGTTGAGCAGTTCTTC.

There are a few counts of this clonotype. This chain links TRBV27 with TRBJ1-2; 12 nucleotides line up with TRBD1. The V gene's germline CDR1 is MNHEY and CDR2 SMNVEV (reference sequence). The CDR3 extends over 14 amino acids. The ends lost 4 bases at V and 4 bases at J; junction bases unmatched: 1. CDR3 nucleotide sequence: TGTGCCAGCAGTTGGGGACAGGGGGCCTATGGCTACACCTTC. This gives the protein CASSWGQGAYGYTF.

The J gene is TRBJ2-3, the V gene TRBV7-3; 8 bases fit TRBD1. The V gene end was trimmed by 3 bases and the J gene end by 2 bases; junction bases not matched to a gene: 4. The germline gives CDR1 SGHTA, CDR2 FQGTGA. CDR3 length: 15 amino acids. CDR3 coding DNA: TGTGCCAGCAGCTTCGGGACAGGAACCACAGATACGCAGTATTTT. Protein product: CASSFGTGTTDTQYF.

This sequence joins TRBV18 and TRBJ2-5; D uncertain. The length of the CDR3 is 13 residues. Germline values: CDR1 KGHSH, CDR2 LQKENI. V dropped 5 bases and J dropped 0 bases, with 7 bases sitting between them. The CDR3 sequence: CASSKGYQETQYF. CDR3 nucleotide sequence: TGTGCCAGCTCAAAAGGGTACCAAGAGACCCAGTACTTC.

The chain is built from TRBV20-1 and TRBJ2-7; TRBD1 matches 7 bases. Germline V CDR1 and CDR2: DFQATT, SNEGSKA (reference sequence). This CDR3 spans 12 amino acids. J was trimmed by 3 bases and V by 3 bases; bases with no gene match: 2. The CDR3 reads CSARPGGYEQYF. CDR3 nucleotide sequence: TGCAGTGCTAGGCCAGGGGGCTACGAGCAGTACTTC.

The CDR3 reads CSARNPGGIPGANVLTF. The CDR3, as DNA: TGCAGTGCTAGAAATCCGGGAGGTATCCCTGGGGCCAACGTCCTGACTTTC. This sequence joins TRBV20-1 and TRBJ2-6, with 7 nucleotides matching TRBD2. The CDR3 sequence is 17 residues long. Germline V lookup: CDR1 DFQATT, CDR2 SNEGSKA (reference sequence). Trimming took 2 bases from V and 2 from J; bases not matched to a gene: 9.

This clonotype occurred a few times. This chain links TRBV12-3 or TRBV12-4 with TRBJ2-1; perhaps D is TRBD1 or TRBD2 (5 bases each). Trimming pared 5 bases from V and 3 bases from J, leaving 11 bases between. There are 14 residues in the CDR3. CDR3: CASSQGAGYNEQFF. The DNA of the CDR3 is TGTGCCAGCAGTCAGGGTGCGGGCTACAATGAGCAGTTCTTC.

In the case of this clonotype: Germline and junction disagree at one end, which may indicate a read error. This chain uses TRBV6-5 with TRBJ2-5; 13 nucleotides match TRBD2. CDR1 is MNHEY, CDR2 SVGAGI, per germline. This CDR3 is built from 18 residues. The CDR3 reads CSSSSAGTSGARKETQYF. The DNA of the CDR3 is TGTTCCAGCAGTTCCGCCGGGACTAGCGGGGCCCGAAAAGAGACCCAGTACTTC.

A few counts support this clonotype. The rearrangement uses TRBV6-1 and TRBJ2-7, with TRBD2 as a possible D gene (6 bases). There are 15 residues in the CDR3. Germline V gene sequence: CDR1 MNHNS, CDR2 SASEGT. Trimming removed 2 bases at V and 0 bases at J, with 11 bases between. DNA for the CDR3: TGTGCCAGCAGTGAACTTCTCGGGAGCTCCTACGAGCAGTACTTC. Protein: CASSELLGSSYEQYF.

As for this clonotype: A read error may account for a junction end that differs from germline. The rearrangement links TRBV2 to TRBJ1-5; perhaps TRBD1 as D (5 bases). The CDR3 has 14 amino acids. CDR1 and CDR2 (germline): SNHLY, FYNNEI. The CDR3 region is CASSRDGSNQPQHF. The CDR3 DNA follows: TGCGCCAGCAGTCGGGACGGAAGCAATCAGCCCCAGCATTTT.

The sample holds a few counts of this clonotype. This chain joins TRBV4-1 and TRBJ1-2, with D possibly matching TRBD1 (6 bases). This CDR3 is 16 amino acids long. Trimming took off 0 bases at V and 4 bases at J, with 15 bases between the two ends. The germline V gene has CDR1 MGHRA and CDR2 YSYEKL. For the CDR3, the DNA is TGCGCCAGCAGCCAAGAAGAGGGGGGAAGGGGCTATGGCTACACCTTC. Protein sequence: CASSQEEGGRGYGYTF.

This clonotype was seen more than once but under ten times. DNA for the CDR3: TGTGCCAGCAGCTTAAGAGGGCTAGAGGAAGTGCGAGAGACCCAGTACTTC. Translated, it gives CASSLRGLEEVRETQYF. The chain has TRBV7-9 and TRBJ2-5; perhaps TRBD2 as D (5 bases). The CDR3 extends over 17 amino acids. In germline, CDR1 is SEHNR, CDR2 FQNEAQ (reference sequence). The V gene lost 2 bases and the J gene lost 4 bases, with 20 bases spanning the gap.

V usage is TRBV6-5 and J usage is TRBJ2-1; 7 bases align to TRBD2. After removal of 4 bases from V and 3 bases from J, the junction contained 6 bases not matched to a gene. Germline loops: CDR1 MNHEY, CDR2 SVGAGI. This CDR3 has 15 residues. Here the CDR3 DNA reads TGTGCCAGCAGTTTTGAGCGGGGATACTACAATGAGCAGTTCTTC. This encodes CASSFERGYYNEQFF.